These 13 T cell receptor beta chains originate from one sample sequenced in a study of early T cells in non-severe SARS-CoV-2 infection. MiXCR was run by TCRdb on the 5' RACE reads, yielding one entry per CDR3 protein. Found here are under 35,000 distinct CDR3 sequences, approximately 4.2% of them singletons; the top ten hold 9.5% to 13%. What was sequenced was whole blood. The source is an adult who was a healthcare worker with PCR-confirmed SARS-CoV-2 infection or an uninfected control (not recorded which).

This clonotype was picked up many times. CDR3 sequence: CASSLAGGIEAFF. In DNA form, the CDR3 reads TGCGCCAGCAGCTTGGCCGGGGGCATTGAAGCTTTCTTT. V gene TRBV5-1 combines with J gene TRBJ1-1; maybe TRBD1 (6 bases). The CDR3 is 13 residues long. Trimming stripped 0 bases from V and 7 bases from J, with 10 bases between. Germline lookup yields CDR1 SGHRS and CDR2 YFSETQ.

This clonotype has ten or more counts. The chain employs TRBV27 and TRBJ2-7, with D maybe TRBD2 (5 bases). The CDR3 runs to 12 residues. CDR1 is MNHEY, CDR2 SMNVEV, per germline (reference sequence). V was trimmed by 11 bases and J by 3 bases, leaving 14 bases between them. The CDR3 sequence: CAGGLPGYEQYF. As DNA, the CDR3 is TGTGCCGGCGGACTTCCCGGCTACGAGCAGTACTTC.

Of note for this clonotype: An end of the junction does not agree with germline; a read error may underlie this. This chain connects TRBV2 to TRBJ1-1; tentatively, D is TRBD1 (6 bases). Germline CDR1 is SNHLY and CDR2 is FYNNEI. This CDR3 is built from 15 residues. CDR3 residues: CASRSGQSPDTEAFF. DNA of the CDR3: TGTGCAAGCAGGTCAGGACAGTCCCCAGACACTGAAGCTTTCTTT.

This clonotype occurred many times. V gene TRBV5-8 combines with J gene TRBJ2-3; TRBD2 matches 8 bases. V lost 4 bases, J lost 1 base, and 8 bases stayed unmatched. Germline assignment: CDR1 SGHTS and CDR2 YDEGEE. This CDR3 is 16 amino acids long. The chain's CDR3 is CASSPKGAGGTDTQYF. CDR3 nucleotides: TGTGCCAGCAGCCCAAAGGGAGCGGGGGGCACAGATACGCAGTATTTT.

This clonotype was seen ten or more times. J is TRBJ2-5 and V is TRBV5-1; TRBD1 matches at 11 bases. The CDR3 is made up of 16 amino acids. Germline lookup yields CDR1 SGHRS and CDR2 YFSETQ. The V and J ends lost 0 bases and 5 bases, in that order; junction bases with no gene match: 6. Written as DNA, the CDR3 is TGCGCCAGCAGCTTGGCCGGGACAGGGGGTTTCGAGACCCAGTACTTC. Amino acids: CASSLAGTGGFETQYF.

This clonotype was recorded at least ten times. The gene calls are TRBV11-2 and TRBJ1-4; 7 positions match TRBD1. The ends lost 3 bases at V and 0 bases at J; junction bases unmatched: 1. CDR3 length equals 15 residues. CDR1 is SGHAT and CDR2 is FQNNGV in the germline V gene. CDR3: CASSFQGATNEKLFF. The CDR3 coding sequence is TGTGCCAGCAGCTTCCAGGGGGCAACTAATGAAAAACTGTTTTTT. The whole variable domain, remainder taken from reference TRBV11-2 and TRBJ1-4, is EAGVAQSPRYKIIEKRQSVAFWCNPISGHATLYWYQQILGQGPKLLIQFQNNGVVDDSQLPKDRFSAERLKGVDSTLKIQPAKLEDSAVYLCASSFQGATNEKLFFGSGTQLSVL.

This clonotype was found many times. The chain combines TRBV5-1 with TRBJ1-1; TRBD1 is a possible D gene (5 bases). Germline CDR1 and CDR2: SGHRS and YFSETQ. The CDR3 has 15 residues. Trimming pared 4 bases from V and 4 bases from J, leaving 17 bases between. CDR3 amino acids: CASSLSGDQVTEAFF. The CDR3 region has the DNA TGCGCCAGCAGCCTTTCCGGGGACCAAGTCACTGAAGCTTTCTTT.

At least ten counts were recorded for this clonotype. This chain links TRBV19 with TRBJ2-1; D remains unclear. V was shortened by 1 base and J by 0 bases, with 10 bases between the two germline ends. The CDR3 length is 16 residues. Germline-derived CDR1 and CDR2 are LNHDA and SQIVND (reference sequence). The CDR3 DNA follows: TGTGCCAGTAGTATAGGGTGGGGAAGCTCCTACAATGAGCAGTTCTTC. Protein sequence: CASSIGWGSSYNEQFF. Together with reference TRBV19 and TRBJ2-1, the CDR3 gives the full variable domain: DGGITQSPKYLFRKEGQNVTLSCEQNLNHDAMYWYRQDPGQGLRLIYYSQIVNDFQKGDIAEGYSVSREKKESFPLTVTSAQKNPTAFYLCASSIGWGSSYNEQFFGPGTRLTVL.

Ten or more counts support this clonotype. The chain carries TRBV28 and TRBJ2-7, with 9 bases fitting TRBD1. Germline-derived CDR1 and CDR2 are MDHEN and SYDVKM. The CDR3 length is 16 residues. Trimming at V came to 5 bases and at J to 3 bases, leaving 11 bases not matched to a gene. CDR3 coding DNA: TGTGCCAGCAGTCCACACAGGGGGCGCGTGATCTACGAGCAGTACTTC. Translated, it gives CASSPHRGRVIYEQYF.

This clonotype was detected ten times or more. V usage is TRBV7-3 and J usage is TRBJ2-3; D is perhaps TRBD1 (5 bases). Per germline, CDR1 SGHTA and CDR2 FQGTGA. The V gene lost 5 bases and the J gene lost 0 bases, with 15 bases spanning the gap. This CDR3 has 16 residues. The CDR3 sequence is CASSPRQSSSTDTQYF. The CDR3 nucleotides read TGTGCCAGCAGCCCCCGACAGAGTTCTAGCACAGATACGCAGTATTTT.

This clonotype was counted at least ten times. The chain links TRBV24-1 to TRBJ2-7, with D possibly TRBD1 on 5 matching bases. Germline CDR1 KGHDR, CDR2 SFDVKD. This CDR3 contains 16 residues. V lost 4 bases, J lost 3 bases, and 18 bases lay in between. The CDR3 DNA sequence: TGTGCCACCAGTGACCCGTCTCGATCAGGGATCTACGAGCAGTACTTC. Amino acids: CATSDPSRSGIYEQYF.

This clonotype appeared a few times. The rearrangement links TRBV10-3 to TRBJ1-4; D not resolved. CDR3 length equals 15 residues. The germline V and J ends were trimmed by 3 bases and 3 bases, with 11 bases remaining between them. Germline values: CDR1 ENHRY, CDR2 SYGVKD. In nucleotides, the CDR3 is TGTGCCATCAGTGAATCGCAGGTCTCTAATGAAAAACTGTTTTTT. Translated, it gives CAISESQVSNEKLFF.

This clonotype was counted at least ten times. The chain carries TRBV5-1 and TRBJ1-4; 8 positions agree with TRBD1. The CDR3 consists of 15 residues. Trimming at V came to 1 base and at J to 6 bases, leaving 5 bases not matched to a gene. The germline V gene encodes CDR1 SGHRS and CDR2 YFSETQ. The CDR3 nucleotides are TGCGCCAGCAGCTTGAATACAGGGGGTGATGAAAAACTGTTTTTT. This translates into CASSLNTGGDEKLFF.